This T cell receptor (beta chain) appears in the sequencing data of a study of T cells in Graves' hyperthyroidism and ophthalmopathy. V lost 1 base and J 10 bases, leaving 13 bases between the germline ends. Germline loops: CDR1 SQVTM, CDR2 ANQGSEA. This CDR3 comprises 12 residues. Authors of the study amplified TCR beta CDR3 regions from RNA transcripts. The HTBI set primed first-round TCR CDR3 RT-PCR. TCRdb re-called the multiplex PCR reads through MiXCR, storing one row per CDR3 protein. The table shows 500,000 to 800,000 distinct CDR3 sequences, with 13% to 15% occurring only once. This receptor was identified in a woman aged 45-65 years with Graves' ophthalmopathy. V is TRBV29-1 and J is TRBJ1-1; weak D call: TRBD1 (6 bases). The sample taken for sequencing was blood. This CDR3 is CSVEVGGGRAFF. The CDR3 DNA is TGCAGCGTTGAAGTGGGGGGCGGTCGAGCTTTCTTT.